The following is a TCR beta chain sequence with its context. The entry originates in a study of blood T cells in healthy people across ages. Then a second PCR, running roughly 7 to 11 cycles, was carried out with a sample-barcoded 5' primer and a J-beta primer mix. TCRdb redid the calling of the 5' RACE reads with MiXCR, one entry per CDR3 protein. The sample lists 870,000 or so distinct CDR3 sequences; 29% were seen once. The V and J ends lost 4 bases and 4 bases respectively, with 10 bases between them. There are 13 residues in the CDR3. Germline V gene lookup returns CDR1 LGHDT and CDR2 YNNKEL (reference sequence).

The chain combines TRBV3-1 with TRBJ2-5; possible D gene TRBD1, 6 bases. This sequence originates from a woman aged 80 or over in good health. The sample comprised blood. CDR3 protein: CASSRNRAETQYF. The CDR3 region has the DNA TGTGCCAGCAGCCGAAACAGGGCAGAGACCCAGTACTTC.